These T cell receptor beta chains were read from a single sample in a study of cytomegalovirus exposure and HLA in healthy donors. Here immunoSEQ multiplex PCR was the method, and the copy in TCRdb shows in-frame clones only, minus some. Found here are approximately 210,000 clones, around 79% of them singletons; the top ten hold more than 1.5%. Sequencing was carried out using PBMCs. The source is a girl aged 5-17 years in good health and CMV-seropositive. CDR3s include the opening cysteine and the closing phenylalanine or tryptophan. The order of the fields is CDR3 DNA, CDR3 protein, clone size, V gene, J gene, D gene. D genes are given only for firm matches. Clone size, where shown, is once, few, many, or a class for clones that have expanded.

TGTGCCAGTAGCTCGATGACAGGGCGCCACGAGCAGTACTTC	CASSSMTGRHEQYF	NA	TRBV19	TRBJ2-7	TRBD1
TGTGCCAGCAGCTACTATCACTACCCGGGACAGGGAAACTATGGCTACACCTTC	CASSYYHYPGQGNYGYTF	NA	TRBV5-5	TRBJ1-2	TRBD1
TGTGCCAGCAGTGAAGTGCACCGGGGGGACCTAGGAAATGAGCAGTTCTTC	CASSEVHRGDLGNEQFF	few	TRBV2	TRBJ2-1	TRBD2
TGCGCCAGCAGCCCCCCGACTAGCGAATATACGCAGTATTTT	CASSPPTSEYTQYF	NA	TRBV5-1	TRBJ2-3	TRBD2
TGCGCCAGCAGCTTACAGGGGGCAGAAGGAAACACCATATATTTT	CASSLQGAEGNTIYF	NA	TRBV5-1	TRBJ1-3	TRBD1
TGTGCCAGCAGCCCCGCCGGGGACTTTGGAGAGACCCAGTACTTC	CASSPAGDFGETQYF	NA	TRBV5-5	TRBJ2-5	NA
TGCGCCAGCAGCCAATGGGGGGGGGAGACCCAGTACTTC	CASSQWGGETQYF	NA	TRBV4-1	TRBJ2-5	TRBD2
TGTGCCAGCAGCCCAAGGACAGGGTCGGGCAATCAGCCCCAGCATTTT	CASSPRTGSGNQPQHF	NA	TRBV7-8	TRBJ1-5	TRBD1
TGTGCCAGCAGCCGTAGAACAGGGGTGAATTCACCCCTCCACTTT	CASSRRTGVNSPLHF	once	TRBV7-9	TRBJ1-6	TRBD1
TGCGCCAGCAGCTTGGCCGACAGGGGCGATAATGAAAAACTGTTTTTT	CASSLADRGDNEKLFF	once	TRBV5-1	TRBJ1-4	TRBD1
TGTGCCAGTGACAGGGACGTGGGCAATCAGCCCCAGCATTTT	CASDRDVGNQPQHF	NA	TRBV19	TRBJ1-5	TRBD1
TGTGCCAGCAGCCCCCTACAGGGGACTTCTTTCTTT	CASSPLQGTSFF	NA	TRBV9	TRBJ1-1	TRBD1
TGTGCCAGCGTCCCCCACCAGGGGCCTTATGGCTACACCTTC	CASVPHQGPYGYTF	NA	TRBV7-2	TRBJ1-2	NA
TGTGCCAGCAGCCGAGCCGGGACAGGGAAAGGTAGTATGTACTTC	CASSRAGTGKGSMYF	NA	TRBV7-2	TRBJ2-7	TRBD1
TGTGCCAGCAGCCGCTCGGGGGCGAACACCGGGGAGCTGTTTTTT	CASSRSGANTGELFF	NA	TRBV7-2	TRBJ2-2	NA
TGCGCCAGCCCTCGGGAACCGGGCTATGGCTACACCTTC	CASPREPGYGYTF	NA	TRBV23-1	TRBJ1-2	NA
TGTGCCAGCAGTTTATACGGACAGGACCGAACCGAAAACTATGGCTACACCTTC	CASSLYGQDRTENYGYTF	NA	TRBV27	TRBJ1-2	TRBD1
TGCGCCAGCAGCTTGGCCGGGAGGTGGGGGACGGGTGAAAAACTGTTTTTT	CASSLAGRWGTGEKLFF	NA	TRBV5-1	TRBJ1-4	NA
TGTGCCAGCAGCTTCGGGGGGGCTGGACAGTTCTTC	CASSFGGAGQFF	NA	TRBV6-1	TRBJ2-1	TRBD2
TGCGCCAGCAGTCAGAACAGGGAGGGGGAAAAACTGTTTTTT	CASSQNREGEKLFF	NA	TRBV4-3	TRBJ1-4	NA
TGTGCCAGCAGCCTCCACCTTTGGGGGTCAGGGGGGGAGACCCAGTACTTC	CASSLHLWGSGGETQYF	once	TRBV7-6	TRBJ2-5	NA
TGTGCCAGCTCGTCCCTCCTGACAGGGGGTGGGACTGAAGCTTTCTTT	CASSSLLTGGGTEAFF	NA	TRBV18	TRBJ1-1	TRBD1
TGTGCCAGCAGCTCCGGGACAGGCTCCTACAATGAGCAGTTCTTC	CASSSGTGSYNEQFF	NA	TRBV27	TRBJ2-1	TRBD1
TGTGCAGCCAGGGGGCTAGAGTTAGATCAGCCCCAGCATTTT	CAARGLELDQPQHF	few	TRBV19	TRBJ1-5	TRBD1
TGTGCCAGCAGCTTAGACTTAACTGGACTTAGCAATCAGCCCCAGCATTTT	CASSLDLTGLSNQPQHF	NA	TRBV7-9	TRBJ1-5	NA
TGTGCCAGCAGGGACAGGGGGCGCGAGCAGTACTTC	CASRDRGREQYF	many	TRBV6-4	TRBJ2-7	TRBD1
TGTGCCAGCAGCTTGGCCGTCCGGGGGGCATACGGCTACACCTTC	CASSLAVRGAYGYTF	NA	TRBV5-4	TRBJ1-2	NA
TGTGCCAGCAGCGTAGGGGTAGCGGGACAAGAGACCCAGTACTTC	CASSVGVAGQETQYF	NA	TRBV9	TRBJ2-5	TRBD2
TGTGCCAGTAGTAGCGACAGGGGCGCAGGGAACGAGCAGTACTTC	CASSSDRGAGNEQYF	NA	TRBV19	TRBJ2-7	TRBD1
TGTGCCATCAGTGGTTCGGACAGCACCTACGAGCAGTACTTC	CAISGSDSTYEQYF	NA	TRBV10-3	TRBJ2-7	NA
TGTGCCAGCAGCTTGGCCCGTCTAGCGGAAAACATTCAGTACTTC	CASSLARLAENIQYF	NA	TRBV5-6	TRBJ2-4	TRBD2
TGTGCCAGTAGAGGACGGGGGTCTCGGACCTACGAGCAGTACTTC	CASRGRGSRTYEQYF	NA	TRBV19	TRBJ2-7	NA
TGTGCCAGCAGTGAAGGTGGCAGGGGCTACACCTTC	CASSEGGRGYTF	NA	TRBV6-1	TRBJ1-2	NA
TGCGCCAGCAGCCAAGATCGACAGGGGGCCACCGGGGAGCTGTTTTTT	CASSQDRQGATGELFF	NA	TRBV4-3	TRBJ2-2	TRBD1
TGTGCTAGTGGTTTAGGCGGGGCTGGCCTAGATACGCAGTATTTT	CASGLGGAGLDTQYF	NA	TRBV12-5	TRBJ2-3	NA
TGTGCCAGCTCACCACCGAAGACTAGCGGATACAATGAGCAGTTCTTC	CASSPPKTSGYNEQFF	NA	TRBV18	TRBJ2-1	TRBD2
TGTGCCAGCAGCCCCAGACTTACAACTAATGAAAAACTGTTTTTT	CASSPRLTTNEKLFF	NA	TRBV14	TRBJ1-4	NA
TGTGCCAGCAGCCTAGTAGATGAGTCACCCCTCCACTTT	CASSLVDESPLHF	few	TRBV7-8	TRBJ1-6	NA
TGTGCCAGCAGCCAAGCCCCGGGACAGGGGGCGAGTCTTAACTATGGCTACACCTTC	CASSQAPGQGASLNYGYTF	NA	TRBV14	TRBJ1-2	TRBD1
TGCGCCAGCAGCTTGGAGGGGGTAGGCGGCTACACCTTC	CASSLEGVGGYTF	few	TRBV5-1	TRBJ1-2	NA
TGTGCCAGCAGTTCGGGGGGGCTCAGCTACGAGCAGTACTTC	CASSSGGLSYEQYF	few	TRBV6-5	TRBJ2-7	TRBD2
TGTGCCAGCAGCCAAGGGACAGCTGTCTCCTACGAGCAGTACTTC	CASSQGTAVSYEQYF	NA	TRBV7-2	TRBJ2-7	TRBD1